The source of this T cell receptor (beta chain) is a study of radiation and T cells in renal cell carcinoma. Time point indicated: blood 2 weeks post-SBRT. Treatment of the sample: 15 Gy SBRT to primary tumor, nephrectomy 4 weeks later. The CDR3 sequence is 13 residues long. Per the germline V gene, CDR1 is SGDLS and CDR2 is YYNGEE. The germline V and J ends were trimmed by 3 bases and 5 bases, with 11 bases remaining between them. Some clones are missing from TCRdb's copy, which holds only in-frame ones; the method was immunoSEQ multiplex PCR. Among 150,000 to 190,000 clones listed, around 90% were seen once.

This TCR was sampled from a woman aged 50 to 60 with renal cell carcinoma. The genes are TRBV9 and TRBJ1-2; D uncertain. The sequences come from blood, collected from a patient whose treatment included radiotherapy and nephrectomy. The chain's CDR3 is CASSGSHDYGYTF. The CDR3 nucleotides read TGTGCCAGCAGCGGGTCTCACGATTATGGCTACACCTTC.